A selection of T cell receptor beta chains follows, all from one sample in a study of T cells after yellow fever vaccination. From the 5' RACE reads, TCRdb called clonotypes with MiXCR, one entry per CDR3 protein. The sample shows approximately 550,000 distinct CDR3 sequences, roughly a fifth of them seen only once. The source was PBMCs, collected 15 days after the yellow fever booster vaccination. These receptors came from a man in his thirties or forties who received the YFV17D yellow fever vaccine. Both conserved end residues are part of each CDR3. D genes are given only for firm matches. Some rows have no size entry. The others give once, few or many, or a class for an expanded clone.

v_call clone_size d_call cdr3_aa
TRBV28 few NA CASSSFDGANVLTF
TRBV23-1 few TRBD2 CASSQIRGGHGNEQYF
TRBV7-2 NA TRBD1 CASSLLGQGANSPLHF
TRBV18 few TRBD2 CASSPPGREEETQYF
TRBV20-1 few NA CSASFQGFTEAFF
TRBV25-1 few TRBD1 CASSESGGYRGRGEKLFF
TRBV7-9 few NA CASSPVDTQYF
TRBV20-1 few TRBD2 CSAIVTSGRNNEQFF
TRBV28 few NA CASWGALDTQYF
TRBV7-9 few NA CASSRTGTQPQHF
TRBV7-9 many TRBD2 CASSKYSGSSYEQYF
TRBV7-2 few TRBD1 CASSQDRGGDTQYF
TRBV3-1 few TRBD2 CASSQGGGSLTYEQYF